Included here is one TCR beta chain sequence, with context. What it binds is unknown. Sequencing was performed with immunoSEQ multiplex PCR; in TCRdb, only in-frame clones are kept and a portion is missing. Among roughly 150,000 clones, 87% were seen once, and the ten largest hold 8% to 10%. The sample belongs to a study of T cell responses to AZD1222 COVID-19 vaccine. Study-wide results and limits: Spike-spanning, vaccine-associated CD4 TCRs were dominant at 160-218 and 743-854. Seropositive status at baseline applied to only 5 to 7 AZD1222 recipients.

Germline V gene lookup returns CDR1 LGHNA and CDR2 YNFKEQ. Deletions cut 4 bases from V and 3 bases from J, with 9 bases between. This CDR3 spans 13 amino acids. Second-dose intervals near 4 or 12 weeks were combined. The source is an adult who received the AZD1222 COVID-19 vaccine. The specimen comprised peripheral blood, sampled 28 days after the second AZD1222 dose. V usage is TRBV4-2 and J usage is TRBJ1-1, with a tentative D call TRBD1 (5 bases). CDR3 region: CASSRGGDTEAFF. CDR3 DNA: TGTGCCAGCAGCCGCGGGGGGGACACTGAAGCTTTCTTT.